The 21 T cell receptor beta chains below were found in one sample sequenced in a study of CD4 T cells in relation to SARS-CoV-2 and coronaviruses. The unexposed donors gave CD4+ T cells in about 2011-2018, prior to COVID-19. CD4+ T cells were isolated from the cells after 10 days of culture. For these TCRs, the target antigens are not known. The assay was immunoSEQ multiplex PCR, and TCRdb's table has in-frame clones only and misses some. Among about 25,000 clones listed, about three quarters were seen once. Sequenced material: CD4+ T cells from PBMCs, cultured in vitro. These receptors all come from a human donor in good health.

This rearrangement joins TRBV6-1 to TRBJ2-5; perhaps TRBD1 as D (6 bases). Germline V lookup: CDR1 MNHNS, CDR2 SASEGT. The CDR3 is 16 amino acids. V lost 0 bases to trimming and J lost 4 bases, with 15 bases between them. The CDR3 region has the DNA TGTGCCAGCAGTGAAGCAATTTGGGGGCAGGGAGAGACCCAGTACTTC. It is translated as CASSEAIWGQGETQYF.

V gene TRBV6-2 or TRBV6-3 combines with J gene TRBJ2-4; D remains unclear. The germline CDR1 and CDR2 sequences are MNHEY and SVGEGT. The CDR3 covers 17 residues. V was pared by 0 bases and J by 0 bases, with 12 bases between. The CDR3 sequence is CASSYSGQPLAKNIQYF. CDR3 coding DNA: TGTGCCAGCAGTTACTCTGGCCAGCCTCTAGCCAAAAACATTCAGTACTTC.

The chain is built from TRBV4-1 and TRBJ1-2, with TRBD1 identical over 7 bases. Germline trimming cut 4 bases from V and 1 base from J; bases unmatched to any gene: 9. There are 16 residues in the CDR3. Per germline, CDR1 MGHRA and CDR2 YSYEKL. The CDR3 sequence: CASSPGQLNLNYGYTF. CDR3 coding DNA: TGCGCCAGCAGCCCGGGACAGCTGAATCTTAACTATGGCTACACCTTC.

V is TRBV9 and J is TRBJ2-3; TRBD2 is a possible D gene (6 bases). Trimming took 4 bases from V and 8 from J, leaving 8 bases between them. There are 11 residues in the CDR3. Germline loops: CDR1 SGDLS, CDR2 YYNGEE. The CDR3 here is CASSRESTQYF. The DNA of the CDR3 is TGTGCCAGCAGCCGGGAGAGTACGCAGTATTTT. The whole variable domain, remainder taken from reference TRBV9 and TRBJ2-3, is DSGVTQTPKHLITATGQRVTLRCSPRSGDLSVYWYQQSLDQGLQFLIQYYNGEERAKGNILERFSAQQFPDLHSELNLSSLELGDSALYFCASSRESTQYFGPGTRLTVL.

V is TRBV18 and J is TRBJ2-3; 8 positions agree with TRBD2. V lost 2 bases to trimming and J lost 2 bases; unmatched junction nucleotides: 12. Germline V gene sequence: CDR1 KGHSH, CDR2 LQKENI. The CDR3 is made up of 18 amino acids. The CDR3 protein is CASSPVPSTGGTTDTQYF. CDR3 sequence (DNA): TGTGCCAGCTCACCAGTCCCATCTACGGGGGGGACCACAGATACGCAGTATTTT.

The rearrangement uses TRBV11-3 and TRBJ2-2; perhaps TRBD1 as D (5 bases). This CDR3 has 16 residues. V lost 3 bases and J 5 bases, leaving 16 bases between the germline ends. The germline CDR1 and CDR2 sequences are SGHNT and YENEEA. The DNA for the CDR3 is TGTGCCAGCAGCTTTCAGGGCGGACCTTCTACCGGGGAGCTGTTTTTT. Its translation is CASSFQGGPSTGELFF. Using reference TRBV11-3 and TRBJ2-2 for the parts outside the CDR3, the full variable domain is EAGVVQSPRYKIIEKKQPVAFWCNPISGHNTLYWYLQNLGQGPELLIRYENEEAVDDSQLPKDRFSAERLKGVDSTLKIQPAELGDSAVYLCASSFQGGPSTGELFFGEGSRLTVL.

This chain links TRBV5-1 with TRBJ2-5; maybe TRBD2 (6 bases). Trimming shortened V by 0 bases and J by 6 bases, and 15 bases separated the two germline ends. This CDR3 has 15 amino acids. The germline CDR1 and CDR2 sequences are SGHRS and YFSETQ. The CDR3 coding sequence is TGCGCCAGCAGCTTGGCCGGGACTCTGACGAAGACCCAGTACTTC. Protein: CASSLAGTLTKTQYF.

This clone was seen a few times. The rearrangement joins TRBV20-1 to TRBJ2-6, with D uncertain. Looked up from germline, CDR1 is DFQATT and CDR2 is SNEGSKA (reference sequence). This CDR3 spans 14 amino acids. V lost 3 bases, J lost 4 bases, and 10 bases lay in between. CDR3 sequence: CSASQLEGANVLTF. The CDR3, as DNA: TGCAGTGCTAGTCAACTCGAGGGGGCCAACGTCCTGACTTTC.

The V gene is TRBV4-1, the J gene TRBJ2-7; possible D gene TRBD1, 6 bases. Germline V gives CDR1 MGHRA, CDR2 YSYEKL. V lost 3 bases and J lost 7, with 16 bases in between. This CDR3 has 14 amino acids. The CDR3 sequence is CASSQPTGSPEQYF. The CDR3 DNA sequence: TGCGCCAGCAGCCAGCCGACAGGTTCCCCTGAGCAGTACTTC.

This clone was seen only once. The chain is built from TRBV9 and TRBJ2-7; D is tentatively TRBD1 or TRBD2 (5 bases each). CDR1 and CDR2 (germline): SGDLS, YYNGEE. CDR3 length: 14 amino acids. Trimming took 4 bases from V and 1 from J, leaving 12 bases between them. CDR3 region: CASSSRDLSYEQYF. CDR3 nucleotide sequence: TGTGCCAGCAGCTCAAGGGACCTTTCCTACGAGCAGTACTTC.

The chain recombines TRBV6-5 with TRBJ1-2, with D perhaps TRBD1 (6 bases). V gave up 7 bases and J gave up 0 bases, with 12 bases separating them. The CDR3 runs 14 residues. Germline lookup yields CDR1 MNHEY and CDR2 SVGAGI. The CDR3 region has the DNA TGTGCCAGCATGATGGGGGCAGCTAACTATGGCTACACCTTC. Protein product: CASMMGAANYGYTF.

The chain employs TRBV6-4 and TRBJ2-2; no firm D call. The germline V gene encodes CDR1 MRHNA and CDR2 SNTAGT. Trimming removed 5 bases from V and 7 bases from J, with 11 bases in between. CDR3 length equals 13 residues. CDR3 protein: CASSPDRVGELFF. Written as DNA, the CDR3 is TGTGCCAGCAGTCCCGATAGGGTCGGGGAGCTGTTTTTT.

The chain has TRBV7-9 and TRBJ2-1; the match to TRBD1 covers 7 bases. Trimming cost V 4 bases and J 4 bases; bases outside gene matches: 10. CDR1 SEHNR and CDR2 FQNEAQ come from the germline V gene (reference sequence). The CDR3 spans 16 residues. This chain's CDR3 is CASSSTGWSSYNEQFF. The CDR3 DNA reads as TGTGCCAGCAGCTCGACAGGGTGGTCGTCTTACAATGAGCAGTTCTTC.

CDR3 sequence: CASRYPGHSTQNEKLFF. The CDR3 coding sequence is TGCGCCAGCAGGTATCCGGGACACTCTACCCAAAATGAAAAACTGTTTTTT. V usage is TRBV4-1 and J usage is TRBJ1-4; TRBD1 is a possible D gene (6 bases). The V gene's germline CDR1 is MGHRA and CDR2 YSYEKL. There are 17 residues in the CDR3. Trimming removed 6 bases at V and 5 bases at J, with 22 bases between.

The chain uses TRBV3-1 (or the pseudogene TRBV3-2) and TRBJ1-4; D is unresolved. The CDR3 length is 15 residues. In germline, CDR1 is LGHDT, CDR2 YNNKEL (reference sequence). V was clipped by 1 base and J by 7 bases, with 13 bases between them. CDR3 residues: CASSQGTASGEKLFF. DNA of the CDR3: TGTGCCAGCAGCCAAGGAACCGCGTCGGGTGAAAAACTGTTTTTT.

The V gene is TRBV2, the J gene TRBJ2-7; D might be TRBD1 or TRBD2, each matching 5 bases. This CDR3 comprises 13 residues. The germline gives CDR1 SNHLY, CDR2 FYNNEI. V was clipped by 7 bases and J by 5 bases, with 15 bases between them. CDR3 nucleotide sequence: TGTGCCAGCACCATGGGACGGCTCAACGAGCAGTACTTC. Amino acid sequence: CASTMGRLNEQYF. The entire variable domain, with the rest obtained from reference TRBV2 and TRBJ2-7, is as follows: EPEVTQTPSHQVTQMGQEVILRCVPISNHLYFYWYRQILGQKVEFLVSFYNNEISEKSEIFDDQFSVERPDGSNFTLKIRSTKLEDSAMYFCASTMGRLNEQYFGPGTRLTVT.

The V and J genes are TRBV6-5 and TRBJ1-4; 7 nucleotides align to TRBD1. This CDR3 comprises 14 residues. The V gene's germline CDR1 is MNHEY and CDR2 SVGAGI. Unmatched junction bases numbered 8, after V lost 6 bases and J lost 7 bases. The CDR3 here is CASRPGGAGEKLFF. CDR3 nucleotides: TGTGCCAGCAGACCAGGGGGGGCAGGTGAAAAACTGTTTTTT.

This clone turned up a few times. The V gene is TRBV5-4, the J gene TRBJ1-1; 7 bases match TRBD1. From germline, CDR1 is SGHNT and CDR2 YYREEE (reference sequence). The CDR3 totals 16 residues. V dropped 0 bases and J dropped 1; count of bases not matched to a gene: 6. CDR3 protein: CASSLDFAGGNTEAFF. The DNA of the CDR3 is TGTGCCAGCAGCTTGGATTTCGCAGGGGGGAACACTGAAGCTTTCTTT.

The chain couples TRBV11-2 to TRBJ2-3, with 7 nucleotides matching TRBD1. Germline V gene lookup returns CDR1 SGHAT and CDR2 FQNNGV. V dropped 4 bases and J dropped 2; count of bases not matched to a gene: 6. The CDR3 sequence is 15 residues long. The chain's CDR3 is CASSYLTGTTDTQYF. In nucleotides, the CDR3 is TGTGCCAGCAGCTACCTGACAGGGACCACAGATACGCAGTATTTT.

The chain recombines TRBV9 with TRBJ2-2; no clear D gene. Germline lookup yields CDR1 SGDLS and CDR2 YYNGEE. V lost 1 base and J 4 bases, leaving 8 bases between the germline ends. The CDR3 runs 14 residues. The CDR3 protein is CASSVQSTTGELFF. Here the CDR3 DNA reads TGTGCCAGCAGCGTACAGAGTACCACCGGGGAGCTGTTTTTT. Supplemented by reference TRBV9 and TRBJ2-2, the full variable domain reads DSGVTQTPKHLITATGQRVTLRCSPRSGDLSVYWYQQSLDQGLQFLIQYYNGEERAKGNILERFSAQQFPDLHSELNLSSLELGDSALYFCASSVQSTTGELFFGEGSRLTVL.

The genes are TRBV7-8 and TRBJ2-5; D gene unclear. V shed 5 bases and J shed 5 bases, with 6 bases lying between them. CDR1 and CDR2 from the germline V gene are SGHVS and FQNEAQ. CDR3 size: 11 residues. The CDR3 coding sequence is TGTGCCAGCAGCCCAAAGGAGACCCAGTACTTC. Its protein product is CASSPKETQYF.